These 19 T cell receptor beta chains were all obtained from the same sample, sequenced in a study of Ad26.COV2.S vaccination and SARS-CoV-2 variants. The data were produced by immunoSEQ multiplex PCR, yet TCRdb's version contains in-frame clones alone and is incomplete. The sample lists fewer than 500,000 clones; roughly 88% were seen once. Treatment defined: around 19 received Ad26.COV2.S at low or high dose, single or two shots; about 5 received placebo; per-sample allocation not given. Material that was analyzed had been drawn on day 63 after the first vaccine or placebo injection. The sequences come from peripheral blood, collected in a trial of Ad26.COV2.S vaccine versus placebo. Source of these receptors: a person aged 18 to 59 who received the Ad26.COV2.S COVID-19 vaccine or a placebo.

The chain combines TRBV23-1 with TRBJ2-1; D gene uncertain. Being an ORF, TRBV23-1 has a function that is uncertain. This CDR3 is built from 17 residues. Trimming took off 4 bases at V and 7 bases at J, with 23 bases between the two ends. This CDR3 reads CASSPTEVWSSTNEQFF. As DNA, the CDR3 is TGCGCCAGCAGTCCGACGGAAGTATGGTCATCAACGAATGAGCAGTTCTTC.

CDR3: CSVAPITGSEAFF. In DNA form, the CDR3 reads TGCAGCGTTGCACCGATTACAGGGTCCGAGGCTTTCTTT. This chain joins TRBV29-1 and TRBJ1-1, with D tentatively TRBD1 (6 bases). The CDR3 is made up of 13 amino acids. Trimming cost V 4 bases and J 11 bases, with 20 bases left between them. The V gene's germline CDR1 is SQVTM and CDR2 ANQGSEA.

The gene calls are TRBV10-2 and TRBJ2-7; D may be TRBD2 (6 bases). The V end was cut by 7 bases, the J end by 4 bases, with 20 bases between. In germline, CDR1 is WSHSY, CDR2 SAAADI. The CDR3 runs to 15 residues. CDR3 amino acids: CASTSGTASMYEQYF. In DNA, the CDR3 is TGCGCCAGCACCTCAGGGACTGCCTCCATGTACGAGCAGTACTTC.

The V gene is TRBV11-2, the J gene TRBJ2-2; 7 nucleotides match TRBD1. Unmatched junction bases numbered 7, after V lost 1 base and J lost 2 bases. The CDR3 has 17 residues. The germline V gene encodes CDR1 SGHAT and CDR2 FQNNGV. CDR3 loop: CASSLGQGPTNTGELFF. The DNA of the CDR3 is TGTGCCAGCAGCTTAGGACAGGGACCCACCAACACCGGGGAGCTGTTTTTT.

V and J are TRBV5-1 and TRBJ1-5; D possibly corresponds to TRBD1 (5 bases). Germline-derived CDR1 and CDR2 are SGHRS and YFSETQ. This CDR3 is 15 amino acids long. V lost 5 bases, J lost 0 bases, and 12 bases lay in between. The CDR3 DNA reads TGCGCCAGCAGTCTTGACAGTTATAGCAATCAGCCCCAGCATTTT. This sequence encodes CASSLDSYSNQPQHF. Based on the CDR3 plus reference TRBV5-1 and TRBJ1-5, the full variable domain is KAGVTQTPRYLIKTRGQQVTLSCSPISGHRSVSWYQQTPGQGLQFLFEYFSETQRNKGNFPGRFSGRQFSNSRSEMNVSTLELGDSALYLCASSLDSYSNQPQHFGDGTRLSIL.

This chain connects TRBV30 to TRBJ2-6, with D unresolved. CDR1 is GTSNPN, CDR2 SVGIG, per germline (reference sequence). This CDR3 is 13 amino acids long. Trimming took off 5 bases at V and 1 base at J, with 6 bases between the two ends. CDR3 sequence: CAWEGSGANVLTF. The CDR3 DNA sequence: TGTGCCTGGGAAGGTTCTGGGGCCAACGTCCTGACTTTC.

The chain combines TRBV27 with TRBJ2-3; 8 bases fit TRBD2. V dropped 1 base and J dropped 1; count of bases not matched to a gene: 4. CDR3 length: 16 amino acids. The germline CDR1 and CDR2 sequences are MNHEY and SMNVEV (reference sequence). The CDR3 DNA reads as TGTGCCAGCAGTTTATGGACTAGCTCGGGCACAGATACGCAGTATTTT. It codes for CASSLWTSSGTDTQYF.

The rearrangement joins TRBV29-1 to TRBJ2-3; D gene ambiguous. The CDR3 runs 15 residues. Germline assignment: CDR1 SQVTM and CDR2 ANQGSEA. V was pared by 4 bases and J by 1 base, with 15 bases between. CDR3 coding DNA: TGCAGCGTTGCCCCCCCCGCTGGCGGCACAGATACGCAGTATTTT. This translates into CSVAPPAGGTDTQYF.

This chain connects TRBV6-4 to TRBJ2-1; D is undetermined. V was pared by 10 bases and J by 10 bases, with 17 bases between. There are 12 residues in the CDR3. Germline V gene data show CDR1 as MRHNA and CDR2 as SNTAGT. CDR3 bases: TGTGCCACCCCCAGAATGATAGGGGAGCAGTTCTTC. This gives the protein CATPRMIGEQFF.

The chain employs TRBV30 and TRBJ2-1; D might be TRBD1 or TRBD2, each matching 5 bases. The V end lost 3 bases, the J end lost 0 bases, and 12 bases lay between the germline ends. The CDR3 extends over 15 amino acids. Germline-derived CDR1 and CDR2 are GTSNPN and SVGIG (reference sequence). CDR3 in DNA: TGTGCCTGGAGCTACTCAGGGAGCTCCTACAATGAGCAGTTCTTC. Residues: CAWSYSGSSYNEQFF.

V usage is TRBV12-3 or TRBV12-4 and J usage is TRBJ1-6; D not resolved. This CDR3 spans 13 amino acids. V gave up 2 bases and J gave up 7 bases, with 6 bases separating them. For the CDR3, the DNA is TGTGCCAGCAGTTTAAAGGAAAATTCACCCCTCCACTTT. It yields the protein CASSLKENSPLHF.

About this clone itself: In the same sample, other DNA sequences code for this CDR3. This chain connects TRBV9 to TRBJ2-7; 7 nucleotides line up with TRBD1. V was pared by 0 bases and J by 2 bases, with 2 bases of the junction left unmatched. The CDR3 loop spans 14 amino acids. Per germline, CDR1 SGDLS and CDR2 YYNGEE. The CDR3 reads CASSVGQGAYEQYF. Here the CDR3 DNA reads TGTGCCAGCAGCGTAGGCCAGGGGGCCTACGAGCAGTACTTC.

In this sample, this clone turned up a few times. The genes are TRBV11-2 and TRBJ1-5; no definite D call. V dropped 5 bases and J dropped 2 bases, with 13 bases sitting between them. Germline values: CDR1 SGHAT, CDR2 FQNNGV. The CDR3 is 15 residues long. Here the CDR3 reads CASSPGGGRNQPQHF. CDR3 bases: TGTGCCAGCAGCCCCGGCGGAGGGCGCAATCAGCCCCAGCATTTT.

The rearrangement joins TRBV9 to TRBJ1-5; no clear D gene. This CDR3 has 15 residues. Germline CDR1 reads SGDLS; CDR2 reads YYNGEE. The V end was cut by 0 bases, the J end by 4 bases, with 11 bases between. The CDR3 sequence is CASSVDSQVNQPQHF. The CDR3 nucleotides read TGTGCCAGCAGCGTAGATTCTCAGGTAAATCAGCCCCAGCATTTT.

The gene calls are TRBV11-2 and TRBJ2-7; 10 bases align to TRBD1. This CDR3 has 15 residues. Germline CDR1 is SGHAT and CDR2 is FQNNGV. Losses at the gene ends were 5 bases for V and 4 bases for J; bases not matched to a gene: 8. DNA for the CDR3: TGTGCCAGCAGCCGAAACAGGGACAGGGGATACGAGCAGTACTTC. It translates to CASSRNRDRGYEQYF.

This clone was seen only once. This chain uses TRBV19 with TRBJ2-1; D remains unclear. V was shortened by 6 bases and J by 0 bases, with 12 bases between the two germline ends. The germline V gene encodes CDR1 LNHDA and CDR2 SQIVND (reference sequence). This CDR3 is 15 amino acids long. CDR3 sequence reads: CASSLDLSSYNEQFF. The CDR3 DNA reads as TGTGCCAGTAGCCTAGACCTGAGCTCCTACAATGAGCAGTTCTTC.

V usage is TRBV15 and J usage is TRBJ2-7, with D possibly being TRBD2 (5 bases). Trimming removed 5 bases from V and 3 bases from J, with 14 bases in between. The length of the CDR3 is 14 residues. Germline CDR1 and CDR2: LNHNV and YYDKDF (reference sequence). The CDR3 bases are TGTGCCACCAGCTGGAGCGCCGGAGGCTACGAGCAGTACTTC. Translating gives CATSWSAGGYEQYF.

The chain is built from TRBV19 and TRBJ2-7; TRBD2 matches at 8 bases. This CDR3 is built from 14 residues. The germline V gene has CDR1 LNHDA and CDR2 SQIVND (reference sequence). Trimming at V came to 3 bases and at J to 4 bases, leaving 5 bases not matched to a gene. CDR3 amino acids: CASSIGAGVYEQYF. The CDR3, as DNA: TGTGCCAGTAGTATCGGAGCGGGAGTATACGAGCAGTACTTC.

The chain carries TRBV5-6 and TRBJ2-7; 13 bases line up with TRBD2. Per germline, CDR1 SGHDT and CDR2 YYEEEE. This CDR3 spans 17 amino acids. V dropped 0 bases and J dropped 0; count of bases not matched to a gene: 3. The chain's CDR3 is CASSLVLAGGTSYEQYF. CDR3 DNA sequence: TGTGCCAGCAGCTTGGTACTAGCGGGAGGGACCTCCTACGAGCAGTACTTC.